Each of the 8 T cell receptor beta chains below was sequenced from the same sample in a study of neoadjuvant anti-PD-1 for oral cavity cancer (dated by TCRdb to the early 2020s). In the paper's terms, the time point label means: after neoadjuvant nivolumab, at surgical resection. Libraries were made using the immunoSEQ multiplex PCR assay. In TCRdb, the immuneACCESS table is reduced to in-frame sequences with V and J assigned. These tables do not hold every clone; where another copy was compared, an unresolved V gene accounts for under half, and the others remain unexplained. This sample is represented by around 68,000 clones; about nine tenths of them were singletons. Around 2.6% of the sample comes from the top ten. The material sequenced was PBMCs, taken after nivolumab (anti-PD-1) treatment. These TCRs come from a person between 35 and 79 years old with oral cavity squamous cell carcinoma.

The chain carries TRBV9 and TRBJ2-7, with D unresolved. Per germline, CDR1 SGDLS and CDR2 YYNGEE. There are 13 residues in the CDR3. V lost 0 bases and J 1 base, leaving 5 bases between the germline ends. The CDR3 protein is CASSVVPSYEQYF. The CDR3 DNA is TGTGCCAGCAGCGTAGTCCCGTCCTACGAGCAGTACTTC.

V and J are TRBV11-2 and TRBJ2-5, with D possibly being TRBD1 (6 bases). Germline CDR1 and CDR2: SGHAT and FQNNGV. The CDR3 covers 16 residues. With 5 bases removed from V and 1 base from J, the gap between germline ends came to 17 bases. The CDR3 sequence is CASSRRIGRGQETQYF. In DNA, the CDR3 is TGTGCCAGCAGCCGGCGGATCGGCAGGGGCCAAGAGACCCAGTACTTC. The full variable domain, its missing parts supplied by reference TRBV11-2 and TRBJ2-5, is EAGVAQSPRYKIIEKRQSVAFWCNPISGHATLYWYQQILGQGPKLLIQFQNNGVVDDSQLPKDRFSAERLKGVDSTLKIQPAKLEDSAVYLCASSRRIGRGQETQYFGPGTRLLVL.

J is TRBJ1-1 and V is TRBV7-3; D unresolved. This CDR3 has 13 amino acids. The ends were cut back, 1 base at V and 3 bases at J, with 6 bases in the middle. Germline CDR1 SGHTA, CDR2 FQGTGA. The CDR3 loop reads CASSLMGYTEAFF. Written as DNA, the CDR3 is TGTGCCAGCAGCTTAATGGGTTACACTGAAGCTTTCTTT. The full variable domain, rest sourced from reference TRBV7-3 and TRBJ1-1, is GAGVSQTPSNKVTEKGKYVELRCDPISGHTALYWYRQSLGQGPEFLIYFQGTGAADDSGLPNDRFFAVRPEGSVSTLKIQRTERGDSAVYLCASSLMGYTEAFFGQGTRLTVV.

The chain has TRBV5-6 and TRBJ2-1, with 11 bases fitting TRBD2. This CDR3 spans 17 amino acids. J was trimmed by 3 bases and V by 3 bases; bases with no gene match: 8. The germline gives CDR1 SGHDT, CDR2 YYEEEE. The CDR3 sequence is CASSSTSGVGYYNEQFF. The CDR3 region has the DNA TGTGCCAGCAGCTCGACTAGCGGGGTTGGCTACTACAATGAGCAGTTCTTC. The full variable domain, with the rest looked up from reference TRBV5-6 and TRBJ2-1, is DAGVTQSPTHLIKTRGQQVTLRCSPKSGHDTVSWYQQALGQGPQFIFQYYEEEERQRGNFPDRFSGHQFPNYSSELNVNALLLGDSALYLCASSSTSGVGYYNEQFFGPGTRLTVL.

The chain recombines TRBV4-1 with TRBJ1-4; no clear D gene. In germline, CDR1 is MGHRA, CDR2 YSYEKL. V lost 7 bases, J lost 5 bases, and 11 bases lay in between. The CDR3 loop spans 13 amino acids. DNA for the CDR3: TGCGCCAGCACCCGGGCCCTAAATGAAAAACTGTTTTTT. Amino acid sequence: CASTRALNEKLFF.

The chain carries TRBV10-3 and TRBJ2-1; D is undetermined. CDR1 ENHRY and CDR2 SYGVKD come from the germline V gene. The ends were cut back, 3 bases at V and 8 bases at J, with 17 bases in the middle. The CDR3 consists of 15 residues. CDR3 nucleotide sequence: TGTGCCATCAGTGATCCCGGACCGAACCCCTATGAGCAGTTCTTC. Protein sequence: CAISDPGPNPYEQFF.

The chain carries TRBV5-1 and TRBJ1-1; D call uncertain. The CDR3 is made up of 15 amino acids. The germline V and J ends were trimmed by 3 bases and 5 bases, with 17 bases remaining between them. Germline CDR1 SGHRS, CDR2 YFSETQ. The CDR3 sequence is CASSYGSVSGTEAFF. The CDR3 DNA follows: TGCGCCAGCAGCTACGGGAGTGTATCGGGTACTGAAGCTTTCTTT.

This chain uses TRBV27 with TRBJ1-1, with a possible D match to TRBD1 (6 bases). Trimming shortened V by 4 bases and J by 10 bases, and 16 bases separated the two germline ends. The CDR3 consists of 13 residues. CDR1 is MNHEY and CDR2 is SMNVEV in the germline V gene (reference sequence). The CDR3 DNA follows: TGTGCCAGCAGTTCTCATTACAGGGTTGGAGCTTTCTTT. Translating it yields CASSSHYRVGAFF.